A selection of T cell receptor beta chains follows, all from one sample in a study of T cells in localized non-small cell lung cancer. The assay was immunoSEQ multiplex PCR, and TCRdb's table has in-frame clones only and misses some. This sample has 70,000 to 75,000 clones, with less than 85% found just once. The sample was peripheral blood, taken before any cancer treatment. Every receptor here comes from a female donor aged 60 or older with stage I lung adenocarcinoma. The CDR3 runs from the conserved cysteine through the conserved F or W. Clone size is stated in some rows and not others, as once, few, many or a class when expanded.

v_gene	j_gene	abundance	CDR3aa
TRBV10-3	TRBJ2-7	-	CATQPGQGYEQYF
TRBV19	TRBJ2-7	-	CASSFPVGEQYF
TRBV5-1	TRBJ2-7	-	CASSLTGQGAYEQYF
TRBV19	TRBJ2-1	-	CASSISGARFHEQFF
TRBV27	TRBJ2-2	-	CASSPVAQSSNTGELFF
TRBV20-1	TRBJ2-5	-	CSARTQETQYF
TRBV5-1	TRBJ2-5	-	CASSLVPPSRWETAETQYF
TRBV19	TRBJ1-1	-	CAVLDRTEAFF
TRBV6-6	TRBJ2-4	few	CASSYHVGGGNIQYF
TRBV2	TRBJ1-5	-	CASSALNLNQPQHF
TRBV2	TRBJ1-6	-	CASKATGANSPLHF
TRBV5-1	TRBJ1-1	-	CASSLGGLFEAFF
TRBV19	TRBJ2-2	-	CASSMTGNTGELFF
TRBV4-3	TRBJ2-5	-	CASSQEISTGTQYF
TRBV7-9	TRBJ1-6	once	CASRPRRDSPLHF
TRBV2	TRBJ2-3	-	CASMAGRVDTQYF
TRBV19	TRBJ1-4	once	CASSIGVQSIELFF
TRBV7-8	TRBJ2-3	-	CASSLGRGWAREDTQYF
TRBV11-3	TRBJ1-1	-	CASSLDRGDTEAFF
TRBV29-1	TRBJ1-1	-	CSVGPNRGDTEAFF
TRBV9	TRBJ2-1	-	CASSVAGLDINEQFF
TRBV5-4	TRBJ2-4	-	CASSLRQEGNIQYF
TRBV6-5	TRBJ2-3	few	CASRGGLAGTDTQYF
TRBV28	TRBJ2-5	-	CASTSAKETQYF
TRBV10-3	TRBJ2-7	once	CAISDKGREQYF
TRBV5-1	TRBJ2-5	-	CASSSSAGSGSSETQYF
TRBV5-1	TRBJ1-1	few	CASSLGGGRGMNTEAFF
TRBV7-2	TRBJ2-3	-	CASSSISGYPTDTQYF
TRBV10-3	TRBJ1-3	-	CASWDTNSGNTIYF
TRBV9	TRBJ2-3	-	CASSPGASGSGTDTQYF
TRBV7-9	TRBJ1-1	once	CASRFEDRSLEAFF
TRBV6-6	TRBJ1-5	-	CATLPTNSNQPQHF
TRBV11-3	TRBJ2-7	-	CASSFSGPYEQYF
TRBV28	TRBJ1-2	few	CASKTGRGYTF
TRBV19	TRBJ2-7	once	CASAGTARGEQYF
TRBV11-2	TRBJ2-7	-	CASSPGLPAYEQYF
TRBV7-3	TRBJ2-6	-	CASSLLGSSGANVLTF
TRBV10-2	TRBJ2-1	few	CASSDISMGLSYNEQFF
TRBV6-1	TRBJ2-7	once	CASSEVLWYEQYF
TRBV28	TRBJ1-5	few	CASSSRDVGQPQHF
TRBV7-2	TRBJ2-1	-	CASSLGTLAGGYNEQFF
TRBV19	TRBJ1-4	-	CASSPVFASPGEKLFF
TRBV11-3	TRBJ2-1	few	CASSRTRDYNEQFF
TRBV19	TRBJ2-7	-	CASSSSGGQGGEQYF
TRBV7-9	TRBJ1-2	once	CASSWGDRGYGYTF
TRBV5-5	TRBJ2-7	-	CASSSRLAGGREQYF
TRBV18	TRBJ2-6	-	CASSPRQGSGANVLTF
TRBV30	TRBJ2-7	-	CAWSFRDYEQYF
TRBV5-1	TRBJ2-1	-	CASSPITSGGVYNEQFF
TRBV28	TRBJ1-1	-	CATTGTLNTEAFF
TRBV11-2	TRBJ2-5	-	CASSSGGGAVGETQYF
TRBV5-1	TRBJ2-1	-	CASSLGLQYNEQFF
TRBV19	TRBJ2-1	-	CASAPGTVGEQFF
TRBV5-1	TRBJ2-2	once	CASSLMGLNTGELFF
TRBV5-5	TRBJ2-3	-	CASSPDYRFSTDTQYF
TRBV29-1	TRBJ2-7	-	CSVERTDSYEQYF
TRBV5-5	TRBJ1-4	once	CASSFRARNEKLFF
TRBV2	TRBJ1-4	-	CASKPTGTNEKLFF
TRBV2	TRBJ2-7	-	CASRRGDPPLGQYF
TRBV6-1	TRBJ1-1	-	CASRTTGGQAEAFF